Listed below are T cell receptor beta chains from one sample, sequenced in a study of shared clonotypes between healthy human individuals. Produced via immunoSEQ multiplex PCR; TCRdb's table is partial and in-frame only. The sample has some 1 million clones; 65% to 75% are singletons. The sequencing sample was made of memory CD4+ T cells sorted from blood. Source of these receptors: a man aged 18-30 years in good health. Each CDR3 is given with its conserved first and last residue. The order of the fields is CDR3 protein, CDR3 DNA, J gene, V gene, clone size, D gene. D genes are given only for firm matches. Clone size is stated in some rows and not others, as once, few, many or a class when expanded.

CASSLDGGPEQYF,TGTGCCAGCAGCTTGGACGGGGGGCCCGAGCAGTACTTC,TRBJ2-7,TRBV5-4,NA,NA
CASSPDRLWSGYGQFF,TGTGCCAGCAGCCCGGACAGGCTCTGGAGTGGGTACGGGCAGTTCTTC,TRBJ2-1,TRBV7-2,NA,TRBD1
CASSPTEGRGYTF,TGTGCCAGCAGCCCAACCGAAGGGCGAGGCTACACCTTC,TRBJ1-2,TRBV7-7,NA,NA
CASSRTSGGLSSYEQYF,TGTGCCAGCAGCCGGACTAGCGGGGGACTAAGCTCCTACGAGCAGTACTTC,TRBJ2-7,TRBV5-4,NA,TRBD2
CASSKGLAGRVNTQYF,TGTGCCAGCAGCAAAGGACTAGCGGGGAGGGTAAATACGCAGTATTTT,TRBJ2-3,TRBV7-9,NA,TRBD2
CASSLRRTSGRYQETQYF,TGTGCCAGCAGCTTGCGGCGGACTAGCGGTCGGTACCAAGAGACCCAGTACTTC,TRBJ2-5,TRBV5-6,NA,TRBD2
CASSMTGGNTEAFF,TGTGCCAGTAGTATGACAGGGGGGAACACTGAAGCTTTCTTT,TRBJ1-1,TRBV19,few,TRBD1
CASRPGMVATGELFF,TGTGCCAGCAGGCCCGGAATGGTGGCCACCGGGGAGCTGTTTTTT,TRBJ2-2,TRBV5-6,NA,NA
CASSTDGAFLETQYF,TGTGCCAGCAGCACCGACGGGGCCTTCCTCGAGACCCAGTACTTC,TRBJ2-5,TRBV7-2,NA,NA
CAWSVHPETQYF,TGTGCCTGGAGTGTACACCCGGAGACCCAGTACTTC,TRBJ2-5,TRBV30,NA,NA
CASSPEQIGQFF,TGTGCCAGCAGCCCCGAACAAATCGGGCAGTTCTTC,TRBJ2-1,TRBV28,NA,NA
CASRGDSRFKGYTF,TGTGCCAGCAGGGGGGACAGTCGATTTAAGGGCTACACCTTC,TRBJ1-2,TRBV2,NA,TRBD1
CASSGSSGINEKLFF,TGTGCCAGCAGCGGGTCTTCGGGGATAAATGAAAAACTGTTTTTT,TRBJ1-4,TRBV2,NA,NA
CASSDWQGGVNQPQHF,TGTGCCAGCAGTGACTGGCAGGGGGGTGTCAATCAGCCCCAGCATTTT,TRBJ1-5,TRBV6-4,NA,TRBD1
CASSLSLQVTDEQYF,TGTGCCAGCAGCTTGAGTCTACAGGTCACCGACGAGCAGTACTTC,TRBJ2-7,TRBV7-2,NA,NA
CASSIGGGGSLNTEAFF,TGTGCCAGTAGTATTGGTGGGGGGGGATCCCTGAACACTGAAGCTTTCTTT,TRBJ1-1,TRBV19,NA,NA
CASSPPPGERVGTEAFF,TGTGCCAGCAGCCCACCCCCCGGGGAACGGGTGGGCACTGAAGCTTTCTTT,TRBJ1-1,TRBV9,NA,NA
CASSVTSGTSYEQYF,TGTGCCAGCAGCGTTACTAGCGGGACATCCTACGAGCAGTACTTC,TRBJ2-7,TRBV11-2,NA,TRBD2
CASSLSVGVGSGNTIYF,TGCGCCAGCAGCTTGTCCGTAGGGGTTGGCTCTGGAAACACCATATATTTT,TRBJ1-3,TRBV5-1,once,NA
CASSKGLVSNQPQHF,TGTGCCAGTAGTAAAGGCCTGGTTAGCAATCAGCCCCAGCATTTT,TRBJ1-5,TRBV19,NA,NA
CASSSPSGGEKLFF,TGTGCCAGCAGTTCGCCCTCAGGAGGTGAAAAACTGTTTTTT,TRBJ1-4,TRBV27,NA,NA
CASSPGGASGGSGELFF,TGTGCCAGCAGCCCGGGGGGAGCCTCGGGGGGCTCCGGGGAGCTGTTTTTT,TRBJ2-2,TRBV5-4,NA,NA
CASSTLAGGTGELFF,TGTGCCAGCAGTACACTAGCGGGCGGCACCGGGGAGCTGTTTTTT,TRBJ2-2,TRBV28,NA,TRBD2
CASSPDTGREAFF,TGTGCCAGCAGTCCGGACACGGGGCGGGAAGCTTTCTTT,TRBJ1-1,TRBV6-4,NA,NA
CASSLGIASETQYF,TGTGCCAGCAGCTTGGGGATAGCTTCAGAGACCCAGTACTTC,TRBJ2-5,TRBV5-6,NA,NA
CSVTSATNEKLFF,TGCAGCGTAACCAGTGCAACTAATGAAAAACTGTTTTTT,TRBJ1-4,TRBV29-1,few,NA
CASSLTPLTGELFF,TGTGCCAGCAGCTTAACCCCCCTGACCGGGGAGCTGTTTTTT,TRBJ2-2,TRBV7-3,NA,NA
CASSQELGFTDTQYF,TGTGCCAGCTCACAAGAATTAGGATTCACAGATACGCAGTATTTT,TRBJ2-3,TRBV18,NA,NA
CASRAISNQPQHF,TGTGCCAGCAGGGCGATTAGCAATCAGCCCCAGCATTTT,TRBJ1-5,TRBV6-6,NA,NA
CASSPTGGQREREQYF,TGTGCCAGCAGCCCCACCGGTGGCCAGCGGGAGAGGGAGCAGTACTTC,TRBJ2-7,TRBV7-9,NA,TRBD2
CASSLDVGTVYGYTF,TGTGCCAGCAGCTTGGACGTTGGCACGGTATATGGCTACACCTTC,TRBJ1-2,TRBV5-6,few,NA
CASSVDRVGFQETQYF,TGTGCCAGCAGCGTCGACAGGGTTGGGTTCCAAGAGACCCAGTACTTC,TRBJ2-5,TRBV9,NA,TRBD1
CAWSGAYGYTF,TGTGCCTGGAGCGGAGCCTATGGCTACACCTTC,TRBJ1-2,TRBV30,once,NA